Described below is a single T cell receptor beta chain sequence and its context. This record belongs to a study of blood T cell repertoires in COVID-19. Across the study: Samples representing acute and convalescent COVID-19 were sourced from the United States, Italy and Spain. Sources were T cells, B-cell-depleted T cells, or PBMCs; the material itself was cDNA or gDNA.

In the original processing: Using reference gene primer amplification, nucleated cell counts were estimated. Some clones are missing from TCRdb's copy, which holds only in-frame ones; the method was immunoSEQ multiplex PCR. Clonal size and the V and J genes are those of that table, whereas D and trimming came from the DNA. The sample consists of around 200,000 clones, roughly four fifths of them appearing once. This CDR3 has 17 amino acids. With V trimmed by 3 bases and J by 4 bases, 8 bases remained unmatched. From germline, CDR1 is MDHEN and CDR2 SYDVKM. The sequencing input was peripheral blood. The rearrangement joins TRBV28 to TRBJ2-1; TRBD2 matches at 11 bases. This receptor was obtained from a woman aged 40 to 55 with acute or convalescent COVID-19. CDR3 in DNA: TGTGCCAGCAGTTTGGCACTAGCGGGAGTGGAGTACAATGAGCAGTTCTTC. This sequence encodes CASSLALAGVEYNEQFF.